This T cell receptor beta chain stems from a study of blood T cell repertoires in COVID-19. The CDR3 has 17 residues. The trim removed 5 bases at V and 4 bases at J, leaving 13 bases unmatched. CDR1 is LNHNV and CDR2 is YYDKDF in the germline V gene (reference sequence). Source study methods: Cell counts per sample came from amplifying reference gene primers. Measured with immunoSEQ multiplex PCR; TCRdb has only the in-frame clones, and not every one. That table furnishes V, J and clone size, whereas the DNA furnished D and trimming. The sample shows 250,000 or so clones, about four fifths of them seen only once.

The sample taken for sequencing was peripheral blood. This rearrangement joins TRBV15 to TRBJ2-7, with 11 bases lining up with TRBD2. This receptor was identified in an elderly man with acute or convalescent COVID-19. DNA for the CDR3: TGTGCCACCAGCGGCGAGCTTAGCGGGGGGGCCCAGTACGAGCAGTACTTC. Translation gives CATSGELSGGAQYEQYF.